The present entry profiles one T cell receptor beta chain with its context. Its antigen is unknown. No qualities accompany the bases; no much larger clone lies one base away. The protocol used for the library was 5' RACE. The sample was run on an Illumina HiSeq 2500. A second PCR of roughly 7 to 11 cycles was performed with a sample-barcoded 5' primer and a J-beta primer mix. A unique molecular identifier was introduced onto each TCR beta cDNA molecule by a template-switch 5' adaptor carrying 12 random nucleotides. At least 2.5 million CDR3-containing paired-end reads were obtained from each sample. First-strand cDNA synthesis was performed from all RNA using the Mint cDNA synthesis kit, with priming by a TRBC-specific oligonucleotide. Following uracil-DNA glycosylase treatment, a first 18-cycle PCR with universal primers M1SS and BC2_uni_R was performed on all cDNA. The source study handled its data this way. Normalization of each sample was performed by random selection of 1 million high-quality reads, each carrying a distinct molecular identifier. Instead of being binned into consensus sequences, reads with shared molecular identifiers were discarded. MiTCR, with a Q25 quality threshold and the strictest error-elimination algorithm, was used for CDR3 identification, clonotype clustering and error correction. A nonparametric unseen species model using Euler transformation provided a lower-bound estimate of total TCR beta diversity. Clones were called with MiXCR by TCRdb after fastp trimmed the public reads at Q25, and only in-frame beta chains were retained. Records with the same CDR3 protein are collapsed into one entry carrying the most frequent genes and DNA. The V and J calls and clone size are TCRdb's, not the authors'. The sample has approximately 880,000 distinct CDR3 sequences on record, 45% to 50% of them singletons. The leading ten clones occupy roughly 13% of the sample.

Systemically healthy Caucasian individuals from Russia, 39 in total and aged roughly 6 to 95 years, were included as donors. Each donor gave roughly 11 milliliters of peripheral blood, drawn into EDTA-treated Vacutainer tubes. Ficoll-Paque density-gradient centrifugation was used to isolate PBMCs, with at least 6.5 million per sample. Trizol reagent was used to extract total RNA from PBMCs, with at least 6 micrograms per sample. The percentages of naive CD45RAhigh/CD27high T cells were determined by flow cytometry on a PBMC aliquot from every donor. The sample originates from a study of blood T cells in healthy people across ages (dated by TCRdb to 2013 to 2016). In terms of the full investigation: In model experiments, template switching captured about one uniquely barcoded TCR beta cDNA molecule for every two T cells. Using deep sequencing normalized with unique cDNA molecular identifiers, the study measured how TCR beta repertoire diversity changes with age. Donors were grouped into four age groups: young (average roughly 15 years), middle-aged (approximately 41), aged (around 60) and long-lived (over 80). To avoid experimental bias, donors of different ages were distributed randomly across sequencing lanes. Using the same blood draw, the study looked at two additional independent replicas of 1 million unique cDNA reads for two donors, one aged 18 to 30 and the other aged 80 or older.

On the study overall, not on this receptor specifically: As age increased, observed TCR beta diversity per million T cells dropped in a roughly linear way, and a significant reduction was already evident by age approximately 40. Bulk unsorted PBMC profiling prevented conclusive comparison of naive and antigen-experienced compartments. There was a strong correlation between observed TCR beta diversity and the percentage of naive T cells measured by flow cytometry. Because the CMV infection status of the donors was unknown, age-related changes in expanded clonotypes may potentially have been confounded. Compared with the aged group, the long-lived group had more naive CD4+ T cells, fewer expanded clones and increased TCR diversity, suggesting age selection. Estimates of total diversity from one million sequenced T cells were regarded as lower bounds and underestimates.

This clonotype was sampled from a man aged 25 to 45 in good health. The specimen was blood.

The base sequence is TGTGCCAGCAGCCCAGCCGGGGGCGGCACTCCATCCTACGAGCAGTACTTC. The resulting protein is CASSPAGGGTPSYEQYF. Recombination joined TRBV7-2 with TRBJ2-7; the D gene could be TRBD1 or TRBD2, each one agreeing over 6 bases. Deletion took 5 bases off V and 1 base off J, with a span of 21 bases between the germline ends. CDR1 and CDR2 are read off the germline V gene as SGHTA and FQGNSA. Including cysteine and phenylalanine, the CDR3 has 17 amino acids. The only DNA kept is the CDR3, 51 bases in frame from the first base.